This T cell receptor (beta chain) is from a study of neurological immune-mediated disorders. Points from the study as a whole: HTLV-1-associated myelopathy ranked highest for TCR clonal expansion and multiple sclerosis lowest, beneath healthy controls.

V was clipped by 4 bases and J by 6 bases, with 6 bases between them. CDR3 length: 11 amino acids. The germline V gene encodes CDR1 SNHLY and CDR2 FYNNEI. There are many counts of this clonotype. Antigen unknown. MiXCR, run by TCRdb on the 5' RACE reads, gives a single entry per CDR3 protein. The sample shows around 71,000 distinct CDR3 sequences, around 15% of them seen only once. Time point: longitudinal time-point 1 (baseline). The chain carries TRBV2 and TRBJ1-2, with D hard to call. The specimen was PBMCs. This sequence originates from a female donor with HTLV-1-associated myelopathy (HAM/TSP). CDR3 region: CASSVYDGYTF. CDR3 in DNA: TGTGCCAGCAGTGTTTACGATGGCTACACCTTC.